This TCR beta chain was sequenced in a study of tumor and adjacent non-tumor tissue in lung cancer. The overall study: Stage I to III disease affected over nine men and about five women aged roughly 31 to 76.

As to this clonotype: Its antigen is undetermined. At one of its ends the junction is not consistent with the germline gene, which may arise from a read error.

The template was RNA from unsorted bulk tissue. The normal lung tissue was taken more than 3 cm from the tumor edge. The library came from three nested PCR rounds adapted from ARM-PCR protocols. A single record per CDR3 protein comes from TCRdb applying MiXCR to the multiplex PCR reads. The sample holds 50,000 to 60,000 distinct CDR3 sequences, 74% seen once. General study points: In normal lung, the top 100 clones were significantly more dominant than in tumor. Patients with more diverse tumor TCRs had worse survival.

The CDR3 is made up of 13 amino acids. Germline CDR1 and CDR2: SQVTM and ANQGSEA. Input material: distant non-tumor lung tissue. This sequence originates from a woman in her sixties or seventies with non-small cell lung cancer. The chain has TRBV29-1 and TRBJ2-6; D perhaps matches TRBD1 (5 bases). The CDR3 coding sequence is TGCAGCGCCATGAGCTTTGGGGCCAACATCCTGACTTTC. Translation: CSAMSFGANILTF.